This section outlines one TCR beta chain sequence together with its context. Its antigen is unknown. CDR3 length: 12 amino acids. The germline V gene has CDR1 SGHNT and CDR2 YENEEA. V was shortened by 3 bases and J by 7 bases, with 9 bases between the two germline ends. Three pembrolizumab responders had their TCRs sequenced. Clones were read by immunoSEQ multiplex PCR, and TCRdb kept only the in-frame ones, dropping some. The sample yields 90,000 to 120,000 clones, 82% seen once. These data come from a study of PD-1 blockade in mismatch repair-deficient tumors. Study context: All were previously treated, progressing patients with some twelve mismatch repair-deficient cancer types.

Points from the study as a whole: Tumor-resident clones, often absent from pretreatment blood, expanded after pembrolizumab and then contracted.

This specimen consisted of peripheral blood, obtained roughly 35 weeks after starting pembrolizumab. The sequence came from an adult with mismatch repair-deficient cancer. The rearrangement joins TRBV11-3 to TRBJ2-5; tentative D call: TRBD2 (6 bases). DNA of the CDR3: TGTGCCAGCAGCTTGGGGGGAGGGACCCAGTACTTC. Its translation: CASSLGGGTQYF.